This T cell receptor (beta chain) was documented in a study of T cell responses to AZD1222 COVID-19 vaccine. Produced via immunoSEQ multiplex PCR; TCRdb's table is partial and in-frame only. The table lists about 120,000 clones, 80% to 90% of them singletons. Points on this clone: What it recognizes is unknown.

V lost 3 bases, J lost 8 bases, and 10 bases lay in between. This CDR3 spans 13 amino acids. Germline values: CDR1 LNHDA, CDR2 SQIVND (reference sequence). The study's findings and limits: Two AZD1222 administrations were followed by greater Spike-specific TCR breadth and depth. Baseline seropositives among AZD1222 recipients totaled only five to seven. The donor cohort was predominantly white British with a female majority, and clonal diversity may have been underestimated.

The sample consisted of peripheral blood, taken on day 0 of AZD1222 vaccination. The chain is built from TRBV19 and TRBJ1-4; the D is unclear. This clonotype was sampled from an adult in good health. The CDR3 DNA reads TGTGCCAGTAGTATCGGGTGGAAGGAAAAACTGTTTTTT. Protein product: CASSIGWKEKLFF.